This TCR beta chain was sequenced in a study of metastatic and nonmetastatic thyroid tumors. Study-wide findings and caveats: A significant increase in TCR beta diversity was reportedly seen in malignant thyroid tumors relative to benign nodules, in blood and tumor.

TCRdb re-processed the PCR reads through MiXCR. The table records fewer than 20,000 clones, roughly 29% of them present only once. This clone appeared a few times. Its specificity is not known. Not a single patient had been given any form of treatment at any point before undergoing thyroid surgery. This receptor was taken from a male donor with papillary thyroid cancer or a benign thyroid nodule (not recorded which). Some clones in this sample may be carry-over from other donors' samples. Sequencing input: tumor tissue.

The CDR3 protein is CATKMGTREQTQYF. Written as DNA, the CDR3 is TGTGCCACAAAGATGGGAACCAGGGAACAGACCCAGTACTTC. The chain recombines TRBV12-3 or TRBV12-4 with TRBJ2-5; tentative D call: TRBD1 (5 bases). This CDR3 is 14 amino acids long. Trimming shortened V by 10 bases and J by 6 bases, and 21 bases separated the two germline ends.